Here is one T cell receptor beta chain with its context. As handled by the study authors: Estimation of nucleated cell counts relied on the amplification of reference gene primers. Some clones are missing from TCRdb's copy, which holds only in-frame ones; the method was immunoSEQ multiplex PCR. V, J and clone size are taken as reported in that table, and D and trimming were inferred from the DNA itself. The table lists roughly 81,000 clones, 91% of them singletons. This record comes from a study of blood T cell repertoires in COVID-19. At the level of the study: COVID-19 samples, acute and convalescent, were from the United States, Italy and Spain. The cDNA or gDNA used as material had been derived from T cells, B-cell-depleted T cells, or PBMCs.

Between the trimmed V and J ends, which lost 5 bases and 6 bases, there was a span of 13 bases. This CDR3 is 14 amino acids long. Germline loops: CDR1 MGHDK, CDR2 SYGVNS. The V call is TRBV25-1, the J call TRBJ1-4; D perhaps matches TRBD1 (5 bases). The clonotype comes from a woman aged 50 to 60 in a cohort sampled during active COVID-19. Specimen: peripheral blood. The CDR3 sequence is CASSQRGFYEKLFF. CDR3 nucleotide sequence: TGTGCCAGCAGTCAGCGGGGGTTTTATGAAAAACTGTTTTTT.